This T cell receptor (beta chain) was captured by sequencing in a study of blood T cell repertoires in COVID-19. Whole-study context: Italy, Spain and the United States were the sources of the convalescent and acute COVID-19 samples. T cells, B-cell-depleted T cells, or PBMCs provided the cDNA or gDNA that served as material.

The V gene lost 4 bases and the J gene lost 7 bases, with 8 bases spanning the gap. The CDR3 sequence is 11 residues long. The germline CDR1 and CDR2 sequences are SGHRS and YFSETQ. This study enrolled people aged 18 to 89 from roughly 24 US geographic areas. Study processing details: From reference gene primer amplification, estimates of nucleated cell counts were derived. The table came from immunoSEQ multiplex PCR; TCRdb's copy has only in-frame clones and leaves some out. V and J calls and clone size are those listed in that table; D and trimming were worked out from the DNA. The sample yields approximately 390,000 clones, 88% seen once.

The genes are TRBV5-1 and TRBJ1-1; possibly TRBD1 for D (6 bases). This sequence originates from a woman in her forties with acute COVID-19. Sequenced: PBMCs or T cells enriched from blood (not recorded which). The CDR3 spells CASSRGGEAFF. The DNA for the CDR3 is TGCGCCAGCAGCCGAGGGGGTGAAGCTTTCTTT. The full variable domain, its missing parts supplied by reference TRBV5-1 and TRBJ1-1, is KAGVTQTPRYLIKTRGQQVTLSCSPISGHRSVSWYQQTPGQGLQFLFEYFSETQRNKGNFPGRFSGRQFSNSRSEMNVSTLELGDSALYLCASSRGGEAFFGQGTRLTVV.